Sequencing of this T cell receptor (beta chain) was carried out in a study of T cells after yellow fever vaccination. This clonotype was detected a few times. No antigen is known for it. Study-level points and caveats: Sorted repertoires could include abundant contaminating clonotypes from bulk cells.

Each CDR3 protein gets one entry after TCRdb re-called the 5' RACE reads with MiXCR. The sample consists of a few hundred thousand distinct CDR3 sequences, 11% of them appearing once. The length of the CDR3 is 15 residues. Trimming removed 8 bases at V and 0 bases at J, with 11 bases between. The input for sequencing was PBMCs, taken on the day of the first yellow fever vaccination. This clonotype originated in a man between 18 and 29 years old who received the YFV17D yellow fever vaccine. The V and J genes are TRBV12-3 or TRBV12-4 and TRBJ1-6; maybe TRBD1 (5 bases). CDR3 nucleotides: TGTGCCAGCGGGGGGGAGAGCTCCTATAATTCACCCCTCCACTTT. This sequence encodes CASGGESSYNSPLHF.